The clone carrying this TCR beta chain was observed many times. Trimming took 7 bases from V and 4 from J; bases not matched to a gene: 8. The germline gives CDR1 SGHNT, CDR2 YYREEE (reference sequence). The CDR3 covers 14 residues. Each CDR3 protein is one row after TCRdb ran MiXCR on the 5' RACE reads. The table lists tens of thousands of distinct CDR3 sequences, around 11% of them singletons, with approximately 3% in the top ten. This entry belongs to a study of early T cells in non-severe SARS-CoV-2 infection. This TCR derives from an adult who was a healthcare worker with PCR-confirmed SARS-CoV-2 infection or an uninfected control (not recorded which). V gene TRBV5-4 combines with J gene TRBJ2-3; 8 bases map to TRBD2. This specimen consisted of whole blood, obtained at baseline. In DNA, the CDR3 is TGTGCCAGCCGACCTACGACTAGCGCAGATACGCAGTATTTT. This codes for CASRPTTSADTQYF. Together with reference TRBV5-4 and TRBJ2-3, the CDR3 gives the full variable domain: ETGVTQSPTHLIKTRGQQVTLRCSSQSGHNTVSWYQQALGQGPQFIFQYYREEENGRGNFPPRFSGLQFPNYSSELNVNALELDDSALYLCASRPTTSADTQYFGPGTRLTVL.